What follows describes a single T cell receptor (beta chain). Its cognate antigen is unknown. Germline CDR1 reads SGHTA; CDR2 reads FQGNSA. Trimming at V came to 5 bases and at J to 7 bases, leaving 7 bases not matched to a gene. This CDR3 contains 13 residues. This sample is part of a study of identical twins. Whole-study findings and limits: Those out-of-frame alpha sequences shared by twins showed an excess of low generation probability. Clonotypes of the beta chain that were abundant in cord blood carried fewer insertions (memory repertoires showed none). There is a chance that invariant MAIT and iNKT cells partially muddied zero-insertion analyses.

Template switching, a step in the protocol, added a universal primer site, and cDNA carried unique molecular identifiers. TCRdb reprocessed the 5' RACE reads via MiXCR and lists one record per CDR3 protein. The sample has 1.5 million to 2 million distinct CDR3 sequences; 32% are singletons. The source material was cord blood. V is TRBV7-2 and J is TRBJ1-2, with TRBD1 matching over 7 bases. The TCR comes from a newborn girl in good health. The CDR3 sequence is CASSHRQGSGYTF. The CDR3 region has the DNA TGTGCCAGCAGCCATCGACAGGGATCTGGCTACACCTTC.